What follows are 13 T cell receptor beta chains derived from one specimen sequenced in a study of patients and donors after allogeneic stem cell transplantation. A single record per CDR3 protein comes from TCRdb applying MiXCR to the RT-PCR reads. The sample shows around 200,000 distinct CDR3 sequences, 38% of them seen only once. The sample was blood, either unsorted or a sorted T cell fraction (not recorded which). These receptors were taken from a human donor who was either an allogeneic HSCT recipient or a stem cell or donor lymphocyte infusion donor (not recorded which). It is not recorded whose cells these are; they may come from a transplant donor.

The gene calls are TRBV4-2 and TRBJ2-7; a possible D gene is TRBD1 (6 bases). This CDR3 region has 15 residues. The germline V gene encodes CDR1 LGHNA and CDR2 YNFKEQ. Trimming removed 3 bases at V and 3 bases at J, with 15 bases between. The CDR3 region has the DNA TGTGCCAGCAGCCAGGGGACAAGAAGAGACTACGAGCAGTACTTC. Amino acid sequence: CASSQGTRRDYEQYF.

The V call is TRBV9, the J call TRBJ2-2, with TRBD2 matching over 11 bases. The length of the CDR3 is 17 residues. CDR1 is SGDLS, CDR2 YYNGEE, per germline. With 0 bases clipped from V and 0 bases from J, the junction kept 1 base outside the gene matches. CDR3 sequence (DNA): TGTGCCAGCAGCGTAGCTAGCGGGGGGACGAACACCGGGGAGCTGTTTTTT. It translates to CASSVASGGTNTGELFF.

The CDR3 spells CASRLGTASSLRAFF. The CDR3 bases are TGTGCCAGCAGGCTAGGGACAGCTTCAAGTCTTCGAGCTTTCTTT. The rearrangement uses TRBV27 and TRBJ1-1, with TRBD1 identical over 7 bases. The CDR3 sequence is 15 residues long. CDR1 and CDR2 from the germline V gene are MNHEY and SMNVEV (reference sequence). The V gene end was trimmed by 6 bases and the J gene end by 10 bases; junction bases not matched to a gene: 17.

In its sample, this clonotype was seen many times. The chain has TRBV5-6 and TRBJ1-5; no clear D gene. CDR3 length: 13 residues. Trimming stripped 2 bases from V and 4 bases from J, with 7 bases between. Germline V gene lookup returns CDR1 SGHDT and CDR2 YYEEEE. In DNA form, the CDR3 reads TGTGCCAGCAGCTTAGGTAGGAATCAGCCCCAGCATTTT. Protein product: CASSLGRNQPQHF.

The chain carries TRBV3-1 and TRBJ1-1; no clear D gene. Germline CDR1 and CDR2: LGHDT and YNNKEL (reference sequence). V was trimmed by 4 bases and J by 11 bases, leaving 17 bases between them. CDR3 size: 13 residues. In DNA, the CDR3 is TGTGCCAGCAGCCCTGGGCCCGGCCGGAGGGCTTTCTTT. This sequence encodes CASSPGPGRRAFF.

The sample holds a few counts of this clonotype. The rearrangement uses TRBV29-1 and TRBJ1-1, with a tentative D call TRBD1 (6 bases). V was cut by 7 bases and J by 10 bases, with 16 bases left in between. The CDR3 contains 11 residues. Germline-derived CDR1 and CDR2 are SQVTM and ANQGSEA. The CDR3 coding sequence is TGCAGCGCCGTGGACCCCAGGGGAGCTTTCTTT. It specifies CSAVDPRGAFF.

The chain employs TRBV29-1 and TRBJ2-1, with TRBD1 as a possible D gene (5 bases). From germline, CDR1 is SQVTM and CDR2 ANQGSEA. The CDR3 has 12 residues. Trimming left V 6 bases short and J 4 bases short, with 10 bases between. CDR3 nucleotides: TGCAGCGTCGATGACAGTTACAATGAGCAGTTCTTC. Translating gives CSVDDSYNEQFF.

The V call is TRBV7-2, the J call TRBJ1-2; TRBD1 matches at 12 bases. V lost 5 bases and J lost 10; bases outside the gene matches: 11. This CDR3 has 15 residues. Germline assignment: CDR1 SGHTA and CDR2 FQGNSA. The CDR3 region is CASSLTSGTGGDYTF. The CDR3 DNA reads TGTGCCAGCAGCCTGACTTCCGGGACAGGGGGCGACTACACCTTC. Supplemented by reference TRBV7-2 and TRBJ1-2, the full variable domain reads GAGVSQSPSNKVTEKGKDVELRCDPISGHTALYWYRQSLGQGLEFLIYFQGNSAPDKSGLPSDRFSAERTGGSVSTLTIQRTQQEDSAVYLCASSLTSGTGGDYTFGSGTRLTVV.

This clonotype has more than one count but fewer than ten. CDR3 coding DNA: TGTGCCAGCAGCTTAGACAGGGCGACTGAAGCTTTCTTT. Amino acids: CASSLDRATEAFF. V usage is TRBV13 and J usage is TRBJ1-1; D is possibly TRBD1 (6 bases). With 1 base removed from V and 5 bases from J, the gap between germline ends came to 8 bases. The CDR3 is 13 residues long. CDR1 PRHDT and CDR2 FYEKMQ come from the germline V gene (reference sequence).

Only a few counts were recorded for this clonotype. The rearrangement links TRBV13 to TRBJ1-1, with a weak D call TRBD1 (6 bases). Per germline, CDR1 PRHDT and CDR2 FYEKMQ (reference sequence). V lost 5 bases, J lost 0 bases, and 16 bases lay in between. There are 16 residues in the CDR3. The CDR3, as DNA: TGTGCCAGCAGCCGGCGACAGGTGGAATTGAACACTGAAGCTTTCTTT. It codes for CASSRRQVELNTEAFF.

The sample holds a few counts of this clonotype. This rearrangement joins TRBV29-1 to TRBJ2-3; perhaps D is TRBD1 or TRBD2 (5 bases each). V was cut by 6 bases and J by 3 bases, with 10 bases left in between. Germline lookup yields CDR1 SQVTM and CDR2 ANQGSEA. This CDR3 has 12 amino acids. The CDR3, as DNA: TGCAGCGTAGGGAGACAGACAGATACGCAGTATTTT. It encodes CSVGRQTDTQYF.

The rearrangement joins TRBV20-1 to TRBJ2-1; 10 nucleotides align to TRBD2. The CDR3 runs to 14 residues. Germline V gene lookup returns CDR1 DFQATT and CDR2 SNEGSKA (reference sequence). After removal of 1 base from V and 9 bases from J, the junction contained 6 bases not matched to a gene. In nucleotides, the CDR3 is TGCAGTGCTAGAGGACTAGCGGGCAAGGGTGAGCAGTTCTTC. Its translation is CSARGLAGKGEQFF.

This chain joins TRBV15 and TRBJ1-1; D is uncertain. Trimming pared 0 bases from V and 1 base from J, leaving 15 bases between. The CDR3 loop spans 17 amino acids. Germline-derived CDR1 and CDR2 are LNHNV and YYDKDF (reference sequence). The CDR3 loop is CATSRDGNPVWNTEAFF. The CDR3 DNA is TGTGCCACCAGCAGAGATGGGAATCCAGTCTGGAACACTGAAGCTTTCTTT.